This TCR beta chain was sequenced during a study of read filtering for tumor transcriptome and immune sequencing. Whole-study results and caveats: Single-read clonotypes: about 82% of IR-seq clonotypes (around 3.5% of reads), more than 70% of RNA-seq clonotypes (approximately 45% of reads).

Concerning this clonotype itself: No antigen is known for it.

The germline V gene has CDR1 SQVTM and CDR2 ANQGSEA. This CDR3 region has 13 residues. V was trimmed by 4 bases and J by 4 bases, leaving 14 bases between them. Every patient had bone marrow sampled while the disease was active. The library was built from roughly 400 ng RNA with molecular barcoded adaptors for alpha/delta and beta/gamma chains. TCRdb re-called the reads with MiXCR, one entry per CDR3 protein. The sample has tens of thousands of distinct CDR3 sequences, roughly 13% seen once. The receptor comes from a donor aged 40 or older with multiple myeloma. Sample: a population of CD138-negative cells sorted from bone marrow. V and J are TRBV29-1 and TRBJ2-7, with D maybe TRBD1 (5 bases). CDR3 in amino acids: CSVVQGVGYEQYF. The DNA for the CDR3 is TGCAGCGTTGTCCAGGGCGTGGGGTACGAGCAGTACTTC.